These T cell receptor beta chains were read from a single sample in a study of blood T cell repertoires in COVID-19. The assay was immunoSEQ multiplex PCR, and TCRdb's table has in-frame clones only and misses some. This table holds over 150,000 clones, more than 65% found once. The specimen sequenced was PBMCs or T cells enriched from blood (not recorded which). These receptors were taken from a man aged 35 to 55 who had recovered from COVID-19. Each CDR3 is given with its conserved first and last residue. The order of the fields is D gene, V gene, J gene, clone size, CDR3 protein, CDR3 DNA. The D gene is left open where the match is weak. The size field is filled for only some rows; it gives once, few, many or a size class.

D: TRBD1; V: TRBV4-2; J: TRBJ1-5; size: many; CDR3: CASSQEGTGRNQPQHF; DNA: TGTGCCAGCAGCCAAGAAGGGACAGGGCGCAATCAGCCCCAGCATTTT
D: TRBD1; V: TRBV5-4; J: TRBJ1-4; size: NA; CDR3: CASSLSPQGDEKLFF; DNA: TGTGCCAGCAGCTTGTCCCCACAGGGGGATGAAAAACTGTTTTTT
D: NA; V: TRBV6-1; J: TRBJ1-2; size: few; CDR3: CASSEVTGLANYGYTF; DNA: TGTGCCAGCAGTGAAGTAACAGGGCTGGCTAACTATGGCTACACCTTC
D: NA; V: TRBV5-5; J: TRBJ2-6; size: NA; CDR3: CASSLGGHTGANVLTF; DNA: TGTGCCAGCAGCTTGGGGGGGCATACTGGGGCCAACGTCCTGACTTTC
D: NA; V: TRBV27; J: TRBJ1-5; size: once; CDR3: CATAKNRDSNQPQHF; DNA: TGTGCCACCGCCAAAAACAGGGATAGCAATCAGCCCCAGCATTTT
D: TRBD1; V: TRBV5-8; J: TRBJ1-1; size: NA; CDR3: CASSLFQTGGNTEAFF; DNA: TGTGCCAGCAGCTTATTCCAGACAGGGGGGAACACTGAAGCTTTCTTT
D: TRBD1; V: TRBV3-1/TRBV3-2; J: TRBJ1-2; size: once; CDR3: CASSQARTGFGYTF; DNA: TGTGCCAGCAGCCAAGCACGGACAGGGTTTGGCTACACCTTC
D: NA; V: TRBV18; J: TRBJ2-7; size: NA; CDR3: CASSPPTGTYEQYF; DNA: TGTGCCAGCTCACCACCGACAGGCACCTACGAGCAGTACTTC
D: TRBD2; V: TRBV29-1; J: TRBJ2-1; size: NA; CDR3: CSVVLFETSGGAYGYEQFF; DNA: TGCAGCGTTGTGCTGTTCGAGACTAGCGGGGGGGCCTATGGTTATGAGCAGTTCTTC
D: NA; V: TRBV2; J: TRBJ1-3; size: few; CDR3: CASSLSTGTSGNTIYF; DNA: TGTGCCAGCAGCCTTTCGACGGGAACCTCTGGAAACACCATATATTTT
D: NA; V: TRBV5-1; J: TRBJ1-2; size: NA; CDR3: CASSLARRDGYTF; DNA: TGCGCCAGCAGCTTGGCCCGGCGGGATGGCTACACCTTC
D: NA; V: TRBV12-3/TRBV12-4; J: TRBJ1-5; size: NA; CDR3: CASSPTNNQPQHF; DNA: TGTGCCAGCAGTCCGACAAACAATCAGCCCCAGCATTTT
D: NA; V: TRBV29-1; J: TRBJ2-5; size: NA; CDR3: CSVEATGETQYF; DNA: TGCAGCGTTGAAGCGACGGGGGAGACCCAGTACTTC
D: NA; V: TRBV5-1; J: TRBJ1-6; size: NA; CDR3: CASSATAGGGNSPLHF; DNA: TGCGCCAGCAGCGCAACCGCGGGGGGTGGTAATTCACCCCTCCACTTT
D: NA; V: TRBV3-1/TRBV3-2; J: TRBJ1-1; size: NA; CDR3: CASSPGRTEAFF; DNA: TGTGCCAGCAGCCCCGGTCGGACTGAAGCTTTCTTT
D: NA; V: TRBV25-1; J: TRBJ1-1; size: NA; CDR3: CASSATRGRGGRTEAFF; DNA: TGTGCCAGCAGTGCTACCCGGGGGCGGGGGGGTAGGACTGAAGCTTTCTTT
D: NA; V: TRBV4-2; J: TRBJ1-5; size: NA; CDR3: CASSQEVSGNLSPQHF; DNA: TGTGCCAGCAGCCAAGAGGTGTCAGGTAACTTATCTCCCCAGCATTTT
D: NA; V: TRBV19; J: TRBJ1-2; size: NA; CDR3: CASSIQPWTLTNYGYTF; DNA: TGTGCCAGTAGTATCCAGCCCTGGACTCTTACTAACTATGGCTACACCTTC
D: NA; V: TRBV6-5; J: TRBJ2-3; size: once; CDR3: CASSPGLLRDTQYF; DNA: TGTGCCAGCAGTCCGGGACTCCTCAGAGATACGCAGTATTTT
D: TRBD1; V: TRBV5-6; J: TRBJ1-2; size: few; CDR3: CASSLSDRGLVDYGYTF; DNA: TGTGCCAGCAGCTTGTCCGACAGGGGGCTCGTCGACTATGGCTACACCTTC
D: TRBD1; V: TRBV5-6; J: TRBJ1-4; size: NA; CDR3: CASSPRGQANEKLFF; DNA: TGTGCCAGCAGCCCGAGGGGACAGGCTAATGAAAAACTGTTTTTT
D: NA; V: TRBV5-4; J: TRBJ1-1; size: NA; CDR3: CASSWIQGTEAFF; DNA: TGTGCCAGCAGCTGGATACAGGGCACTGAAGCTTTCTTT
D: TRBD1; V: TRBV18; J: TRBJ1-2; size: NA; CDR3: CASSPVILGQGGNYGYTF; DNA: TGTGCCAGCTCACCGGTCATTCTTGGACAGGGGGGAAACTATGGCTACACCTTC
D: NA; V: TRBV6-8; J: TRBJ1-2; size: NA; CDR3: CASRRNRKNYGYTF; DNA: TGTGCCAGCAGGAGAAACAGGAAAAACTATGGCTACACCTTC
D: TRBD1; V: TRBV7-9; J: TRBJ1-2; size: NA; CDR3: CASSLALGQGLGYTF; DNA: TGTGCCAGCAGCTTAGCGCTGGGACAGGGTTTGGGCTACACCTTC
D: NA; V: TRBV27; J: TRBJ2-7; size: NA; CDR3: CASSLLPGYEQYF; DNA: TGTGCCAGCAGCTTATTGCCCGGGTACGAGCAGTACTTC
D: TRBD1; V: TRBV5-1; J: TRBJ1-1; size: NA; CDR3: CASSSGGIGTEAFF; DNA: TGCGCCAGCAGTTCAGGGGGCATAGGCACTGAAGCTTTCTTT